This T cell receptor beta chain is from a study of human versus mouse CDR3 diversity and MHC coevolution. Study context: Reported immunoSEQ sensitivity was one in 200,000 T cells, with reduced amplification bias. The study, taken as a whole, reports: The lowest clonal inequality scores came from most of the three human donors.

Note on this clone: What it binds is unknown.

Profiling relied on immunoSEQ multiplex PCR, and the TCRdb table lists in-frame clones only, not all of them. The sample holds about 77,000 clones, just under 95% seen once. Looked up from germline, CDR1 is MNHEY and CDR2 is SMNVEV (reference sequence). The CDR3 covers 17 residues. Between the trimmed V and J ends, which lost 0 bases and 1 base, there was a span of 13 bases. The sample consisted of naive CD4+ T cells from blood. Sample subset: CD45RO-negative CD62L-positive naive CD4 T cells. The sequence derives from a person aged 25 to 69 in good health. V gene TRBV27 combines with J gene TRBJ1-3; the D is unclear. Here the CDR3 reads CASSLSIPGISGNTIYF. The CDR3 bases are TGTGCCAGCAGTTTATCGATCCCGGGGATTTCTGGAAACACCATATATTTT.